This TCR beta chain was recovered during a study of human T cells and chemical hapten exposure. Study context: 2% DPC applied to an approximately 2 cm by approximately 2 cm arm area sensitized donors. Patients were given diphenylcyclopropenone on the scalp weekly across the roughly 25-week study.

Time point given: pre-sensitization, week 0. Treatment specified: therapeutic diphenylcyclopropenone sensitization with weekly scalp DPC. Findings and caveats of the study: Controls formed significantly fewer large CDR3 similarity clusters than expanded TCRs did.

About this clonotype: Its antigen remains unidentified.

TCRdb reprocessed the RACE reads via MiXCR and lists one record per CDR3 protein. Of about 74,000 distinct CDR3 sequences listed, 11% to 15% are singletons. This CDR3 region has 14 residues. Germline assignment: CDR1 SQVTM and CDR2 ANQGSEA. Trimming left V 6 bases short and J 8 bases short, with 19 bases between. The rearrangement joins TRBV29-1 to TRBJ1-4; tentative D call: TRBD1 (6 bases). Specimen: whole blood, collected in connection with sensitization to the hapten diphenylcyclopropenone (DPC). The source of this sequence is a woman aged 45 to 65 with alopecia areata. Some clones in this sample may be carry-over from other donors' samples. In DNA, the CDR3 is TGCAGCGTGCCTAGCAGGGGTAATAGGGAAAAACTGTTTTTT. Translated, it gives CSVPSRGNREKLFF. The variable domain in full, with the rest retrieved from reference TRBV29-1 and TRBJ1-4, is SAVISQKPSRDICQRGTSLTIQCQVDSQVTMMFWYRQQPGQSLTLIATANQGSEATYESGFVIDKFPISRPNLTFSTLTVSNMSPEDSSIYLCSVPSRGNREKLFFGSGTQLSVL.